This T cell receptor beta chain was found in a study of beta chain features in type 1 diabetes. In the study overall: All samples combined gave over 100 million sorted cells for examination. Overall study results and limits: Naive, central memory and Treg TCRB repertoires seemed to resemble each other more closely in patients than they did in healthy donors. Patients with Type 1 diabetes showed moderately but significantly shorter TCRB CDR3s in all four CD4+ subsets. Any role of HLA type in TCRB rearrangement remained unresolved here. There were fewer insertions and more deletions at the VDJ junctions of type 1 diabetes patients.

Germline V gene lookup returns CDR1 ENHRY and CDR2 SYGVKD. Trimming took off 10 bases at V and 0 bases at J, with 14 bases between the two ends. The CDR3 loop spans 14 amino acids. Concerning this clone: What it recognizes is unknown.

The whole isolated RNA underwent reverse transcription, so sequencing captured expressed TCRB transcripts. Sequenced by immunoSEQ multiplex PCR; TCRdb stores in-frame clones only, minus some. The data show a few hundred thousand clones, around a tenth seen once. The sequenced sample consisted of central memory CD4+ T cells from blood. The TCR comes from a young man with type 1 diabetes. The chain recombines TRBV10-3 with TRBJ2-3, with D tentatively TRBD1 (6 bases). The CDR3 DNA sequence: TGTGCCAGCGGACCACAGGGTAGCACAGATACGCAGTATTTT. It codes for CASGPQGSTDTQYF.